This TCR beta chain was captured by sequencing in a study of blood T cells in healthy people across ages. Across the whole study: In model experiments, template switching was able to capture about one barcoded beta molecule for every two T cells that were present. Findings and limits, study-wide: Researchers deemed the diversity estimates from one million T cells underestimates. Donor CMV status was unknown, possibly confounding expanded clonotype changes.

With a J-beta primer mix and a sample-barcoded 5' primer, a second PCR ran about 6 to 11 cycles. No fewer than 3 million CDR3-containing paired-end reads came from each sample. TCRdb recomputed calls from the 5' RACE reads with MiXCR, one row per CDR3 protein. Of roughly 1.9 million distinct CDR3 sequences in the sample, about two fifths were seen once. For this clonotype: Its antigen is not identified.

The CDR3 has 12 residues. Trimming shortened V by 6 bases and J by 2 bases, and 10 bases separated the two germline ends. Looked up from germline, CDR1 is SQVTM and CDR2 is ANQGSEA. Source material: blood. The chain employs TRBV29-1 and TRBJ1-2; TRBD1 is a possible D gene (5 bases). The sequence was collected from a human donor in good health. CDR3 residues: CSVDSANYGYTF. The CDR3 region has the DNA TGCAGCGTCGACAGTGCCAACTATGGCTACACCTTC. The full variable domain, completed using reference TRBV29-1 and TRBJ1-2, is SAVISQKPSRDICQRGTSLTIQCQVDSQVTMMFWYRQQPGQSLTLIATANQGSEATYESGFVIDKFPISRPNLTFSTLTVSNMSPEDSSIYLCSVDSANYGYTFGSGTRLTVV.